This T cell receptor beta chain appears in the sequencing data of a study of cytomegalovirus exposure and HLA in healthy donors listed by TCRdb under 2017. In terms of the full investigation: An earlier analysis of 550 to 700 of the donors reported about 250 Gb of sequence data and 100 million to 140 million unique TCR beta sequences from some 180 million T cells. Along with the roughly 670-subject first cohort, a separate validation cohort of 120 different subjects was used. Among 300 to 450 genotyped donors of the cohort, an average of around 240,000 unique TCR beta nucleotide sequences were sequenced per donor, roughly 20% of them non-productive. Typing coverage differed by locus: A, B, C, DRB1 and DQB1 were typed in roughly 620-630 donors, DQA1 in around 500, DPA1 in 606, and DPB1 in just under 490. A later genetic analysis took genome-wide SNP genotypes for about three fifths of the 666 donors and used that subset as a discovery cohort. Donor age, sex, ethnicity and CMV serostatus were compiled alongside the repertoire data. In an earlier analysis of 500 to 650 of the donors, high-throughput TCR beta sequencing was used to judge whether each TCR beta V gene segment behaved as functional or pseudogenic. To predict cytomegalovirus infection status, the study brought together high-throughput TCR immunosequencing, statistical association of individual TCRs with disease status, and machine learning. The genetic ancestry cluster associated with self-reported Caucasian donors included over 80% of the approximately 400 genotyped donors. Using immunosequencing, the study profiled T cell repertoires from some 670 subjects and related those repertoires to cytomegalovirus serostatus. Five DR-DQ haplotypes were treated as single units for association and clustering because of strong linkage in the cohort. All discovery cohort repertoires had been generated on a single sequencing platform. The aim of the study was to test whether cataloging public T cell receptors could identify signatures of past pathogen exposure. Class I and class II HLA loci were covered by the typing at four-digit resolution. A later analysis re-analyzed previously published TCR beta repertoires from roughly 690 donors and added high-resolution HLA genotyping to study TCR occurrence patterns. An early release covering around 630 HLA-typed donors comprised 250 to 350 gigabases of sequencing data and approximately 85 million unique TCR sequences. The later analysis used no new phenotypic data to find candidate immune exposures, relying instead on TCR beta sequences and their occurrence across donors.

The cohort comprised 710 or so healthy bone marrow donors. All cohort members were sampled while nominally healthy, although unrecorded immune exposures were likely present. The donor was CMV seronegative and belonged to the group of around 400 seronegative cohort members. Each donor provided a peripheral blood sample, and peripheral blood mononuclear cells were used for TCR beta sequencing. Genomic DNA extraction from the blood cell samples was performed with the Qiagen DNeasy Blood Extraction Kit. This clone showed up just a few times. Its recognized antigen is unknown. Base-call qualities are not available, and no considerably larger clone is one nucleotide away. The library was generated by the immunoSEQ multiplex PCR assay. For the multiplex PCR, a mixture combining 60 forward primers for TCR Vbeta segments and 13 reverse primers for TCR Jbeta segments was used. A multiplex PCR assay on genomic DNA amplified the CDR3 region of rearranged TCR beta genes. On the Illumina HiSeq System, the amplified TCR beta libraries were sequenced as 87-base-pair reads. The original pipeline was this. Across the roughly 600 repertoires, a later analysis counted some 80 million unique TCR beta chains, around 10 million of which were shared by at least two donors. To remove PCR and sequencing errors, raw reads were error-corrected and collapsed into unique sequences using a nearest-neighbor algorithm that merged closely related sequences. To assign V, D and J gene segments, CDR3 sequences were aligned to IMGT reference sequences. For a sequence to be retained, a match of at least six nucleotides to both a V gene segment and a J gene segment was required. A rearrangement was called productive if the CDR3 had no stop codons and remained in frame with V and J, and every other rearrangement was called non-productive. CDR3 was defined according to IMGT convention as the region running from the second conserved V-encoded cysteine to the conserved J-encoded phenylalanine. Sequences without an unambiguous match to a single V gene segment were excluded from the earlier analysis of a few hundred of the donors. In an earlier analysis of about 590 of the donors, a V segment was called functional when productive rearrangements were above 56.7%, and segregating when the standard deviation between donors exceeded 5%. To diagnose cytomegalovirus status from the catalog of TCR beta chain sequences, a statistical classification framework was built. In a later analysis, V and J genes were assigned by comparing TCR nucleotide sequences against IMGT/GENE-DB human TR gene sequences. In a later analysis, CDR3 sequences and most-parsimonious VDJ recombination scenarios were assigned using the TCRdist pipeline. A later analysis defined each TCR beta chain by its CDR3 amino acid sequence plus V-gene family, and excluded reads lacking a unique V-gene family. As a way to deal with suspected cross-contamination and a sequencing artifact, a later analysis dropped 450 to 700 nucleotide sequences that were highly shared and had low generation probability. In a later analysis, a clonal expansion index for each public chain was calculated from normalized within-repertoire ranks of inferred template counts. In a later analysis, generation probabilities were computed using a VDJ recombination model fitted to out-of-frame rearrangements, and the results were checked against IGoR. In a later analysis, TCR-TCR, TCR-HLA and TCR-CMV co-occurrence was scored with hypergeometric tests, and a repertoire-size bias correction was applied to TCR pairs. In a later analysis, false discovery rates were estimated by permuting HLA or CMV assignments 20 times. In a later analysis, co-occurring TCRs were grouped with DBSCAN, and TCRdist sequence similarity was added when clustering was performed within HLA-allele-positive subsets. Repertoires with fewer than 30,000 or more than 120,000 public chains were left out of co-occurrence clustering, as were roughly five repertoires with anomalous nucleotide sharing. TCRdb stores this immuneACCESS table with in-frame sequences only. Part of the clones is absent; in the studies checked, under half of the shortfall reflects unresolved V genes, and no reason is known for the rest. The V and J calls and clone size were taken over from that table, and D and trimming were inferred from the DNA. The sample table holds some 150,000 clones, of which 60% to 80% were seen once. About 3.5% of the sample goes to the ten largest clones.

Taken from cysteine to phenylalanine, the CDR3 has 10 residues. The sequence is cut down to CDR3 DNA, 30 bases in frame from base 1. From a lookup of the germline V gene, CDR1 and CDR2 are MNHEY and SVGAGI. V and J are truncated by 8 bases and 11 bases respectively, leaving an intervening sequence of 13 bases. Results the study describes overall, beyond this receptor: A group of highly shared sequence variants was considered likely to be a technical artifact of the sequencing pipeline. Some 15 rarely observed V segments, including chromosome 9 orphons, were excluded from the earlier analysis of approximately 600 of the donors because counts were too low. According to a later genetic analysis, donors in an Asian-associated ancestry cluster had fewer N-insertions in productive TCRs than the roughly 700-donor mean. In a later analysis, HLA-associated TCR beta chains showed more clonal expansion and lower generation probabilities than non-associated chains that were equally common. An earlier analysis of approximately 540 of the donors showed that most TCR beta V segments appeared in productive rearrangements either about 87% or about 30% of the time, which broadly matched IMGT annotations. The only immune exposure information available for the cohort was CMV serostatus. In vitro tests confirmed that a few of the cytomegalovirus-associated TCR beta chains recognize cytomegalovirus antigens. According to a later analysis, parvovirus B19, influenza, CMV and Epstein-Barr virus appeared linked to several top co-occurrence clusters. When HLA alleles, especially DR and DQ, strongly co-occurred, TCR associations were difficult to assign to individual alleles. This cohort had only TCR beta chains sequenced, and the lack of alpha or paired-chain data limited which features could be detected. A further reported finding was that TCR beta sequences accurately predicted the HLA-A and HLA-B alleles for most subjects in the first cohort. In the study, 150 to 200 TCR beta chains were listed as associated with cytomegalovirus. Linkage disequilibrium might explain the correlated functional status among segregating V segments, but an unknown experimental factor could not be excluded. Because HLA typing was missing for some donors at each locus, association tests included only the typed subset. According to a later analysis, most CMV-associated TCR beta chains appeared to be HLA-restricted, and the HLA associations seemed to be driven largely by CMV exposure. At a false discovery rate of 0.05, a later analysis linked 15,000 to 20,000 TCR beta sequences to specific HLA alleles. Roughly uniform sequencing depth across donors was assumed in presence/absence analyses, although this assumption may not hold. Most TCR sequences were observed very rarely across donors, whereas some public TCRs were present in many individuals. Because the 87-base-pair reads could not distinguish some IMGT-functional V segments, including TRBV6-2 and TRBV6-3, those segments were excluded. An association between a missense DCLRE1C variant and V-gene and J-gene trimming of TCR beta chains was found in a later genetic analysis and replicated in an independent cohort. The classifier was reported to diagnose cytomegalovirus status with high specificity and sensitivity in both the original and validation cohorts. It was suggested by the authors that the approach could potentially be generalized to other disease states and immunological phenotypes. In a later analysis, TCR association rates were found to vary across HLA loci, with the most associated TCRs seen for DRB1 alleles and the fewest for HLA-C alleles.

Recombination connected TRBV6-5 to TRBJ2-7; the D gene is possibly TRBD1, with 7 bases matching. The TCR sequence derives from a man aged 35 to 55 in good health and CMV-seronegative. The specimen sequenced was PBMCs. In nucleotides, the sequence is TGTGCCAGCGTGGGCAGGGGGGAGTACTTC. The resulting protein is CASVGRGEYF.